This T cell receptor (beta chain) was found in a study of cytomegalovirus exposure and HLA in healthy donors. CDR1 MNHNS and CDR2 SASEGT come from the germline V gene. V lost 6 bases to trimming and J lost 2 bases; unmatched junction nucleotides: 9. This CDR3 is built from 15 residues. Assay: immunoSEQ multiplex PCR; the TCRdb copy retains only in-frame clones and omits some. The sample includes 90,000 or so clones, 85% seen only once; the top ten take approximately 22%. This clonotype was obtained from a man between 18 and 29 years old in good health and CMV-seropositive. Sequenced sample: PBMCs. The V gene is TRBV6-1, the J gene TRBJ1-2; TRBD1 matches 7 bases. CDR3 protein: CASRAGTAANYGYTF. The CDR3 DNA follows: TGTGCCAGCAGAGCCGGGACAGCGGCCAACTATGGCTACACCTTC.